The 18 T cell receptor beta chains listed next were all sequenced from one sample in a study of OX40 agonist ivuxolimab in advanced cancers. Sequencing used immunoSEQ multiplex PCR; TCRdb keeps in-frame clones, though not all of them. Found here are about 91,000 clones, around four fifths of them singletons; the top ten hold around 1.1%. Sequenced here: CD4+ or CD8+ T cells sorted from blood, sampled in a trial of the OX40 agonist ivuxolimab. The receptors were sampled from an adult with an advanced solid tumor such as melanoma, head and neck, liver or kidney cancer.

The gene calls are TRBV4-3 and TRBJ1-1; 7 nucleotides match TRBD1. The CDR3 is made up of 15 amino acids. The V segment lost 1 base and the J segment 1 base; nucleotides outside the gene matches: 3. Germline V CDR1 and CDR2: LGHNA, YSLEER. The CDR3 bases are TGCGCCAGCAGCCAAGGAGGGGGCCCGAACACTGAAGCTTTCTTT. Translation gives CASSQGGGPNTEAFF.

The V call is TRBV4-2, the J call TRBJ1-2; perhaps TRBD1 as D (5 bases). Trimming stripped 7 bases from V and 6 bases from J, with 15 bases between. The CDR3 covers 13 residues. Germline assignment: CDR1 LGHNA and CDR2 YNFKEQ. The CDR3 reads CASNDQGYDGYTF. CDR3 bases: TGTGCCAGCAACGACCAGGGATATGATGGCTACACCTTC.

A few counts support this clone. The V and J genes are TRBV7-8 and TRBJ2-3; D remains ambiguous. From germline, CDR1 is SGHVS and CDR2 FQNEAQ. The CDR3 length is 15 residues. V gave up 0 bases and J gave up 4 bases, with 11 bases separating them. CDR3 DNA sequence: TGTGCCAGCAGCTTAGCTCCCACCCAGCCAGATACGCAGTATTTT. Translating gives CASSLAPTQPDTQYF.

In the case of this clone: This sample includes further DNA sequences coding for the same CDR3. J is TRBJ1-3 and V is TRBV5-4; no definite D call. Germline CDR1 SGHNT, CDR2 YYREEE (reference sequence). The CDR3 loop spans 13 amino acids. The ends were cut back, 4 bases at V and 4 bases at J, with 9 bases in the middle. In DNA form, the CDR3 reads TGTGCCAGCAGCATGAACACAGGAAACACCATATATTTT. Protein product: CASSMNTGNTIYF.

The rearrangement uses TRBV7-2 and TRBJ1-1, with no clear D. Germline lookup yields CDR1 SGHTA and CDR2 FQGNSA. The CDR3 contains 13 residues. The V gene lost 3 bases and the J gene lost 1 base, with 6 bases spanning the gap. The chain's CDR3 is CASSFNRNTEAFF. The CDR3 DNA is TGTGCCAGCAGCTTCAACAGGAACACTGAAGCTTTCTTT.

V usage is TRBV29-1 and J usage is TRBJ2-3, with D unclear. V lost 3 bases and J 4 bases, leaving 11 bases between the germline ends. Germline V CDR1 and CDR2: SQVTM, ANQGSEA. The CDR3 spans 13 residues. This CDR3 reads CSVDRFGSDTQYF. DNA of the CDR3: TGCAGCGTTGACAGGTTTGGCTCAGATACGCAGTATTTT.

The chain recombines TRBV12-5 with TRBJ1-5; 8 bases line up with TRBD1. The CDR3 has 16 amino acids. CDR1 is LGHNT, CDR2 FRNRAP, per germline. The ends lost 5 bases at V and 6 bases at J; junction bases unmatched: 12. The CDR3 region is CASGDRGGGSSQPQHF. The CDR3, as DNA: TGTGCTAGTGGTGACAGGGGTGGGGGATCGAGTCAGCCCCAGCATTTT.

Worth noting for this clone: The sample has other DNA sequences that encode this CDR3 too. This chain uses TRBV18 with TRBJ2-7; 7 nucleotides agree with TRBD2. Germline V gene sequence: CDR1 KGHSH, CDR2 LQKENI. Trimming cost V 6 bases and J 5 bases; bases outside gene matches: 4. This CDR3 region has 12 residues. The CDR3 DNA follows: TGTGCCAGCTCCCTACGGGGGGACGAGCAGTACGTC. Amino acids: CASSLRGDEQYV.

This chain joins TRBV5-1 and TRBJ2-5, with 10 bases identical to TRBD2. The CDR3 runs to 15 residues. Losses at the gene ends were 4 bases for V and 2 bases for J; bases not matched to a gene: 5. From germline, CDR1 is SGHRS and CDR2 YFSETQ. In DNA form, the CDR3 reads TGCGCCAGCAGCAACGGACTAGCGGTACAAGAGACCCAGTACTTC. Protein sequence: CASSNGLAVQETQYF.

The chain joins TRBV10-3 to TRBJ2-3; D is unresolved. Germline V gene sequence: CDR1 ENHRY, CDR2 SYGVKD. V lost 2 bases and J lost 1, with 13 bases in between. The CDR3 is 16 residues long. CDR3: CAISEKLRYGTDTQYF. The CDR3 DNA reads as TGTGCCATCAGTGAGAAATTGAGGTATGGCACAGATACGCAGTATTTT.

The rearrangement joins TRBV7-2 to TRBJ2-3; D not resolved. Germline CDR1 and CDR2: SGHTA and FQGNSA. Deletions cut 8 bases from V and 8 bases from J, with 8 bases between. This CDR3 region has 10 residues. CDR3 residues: CASFLGTQYF. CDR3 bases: TGTGCCAGCTTCTTAGGTACGCAGTATTTT.

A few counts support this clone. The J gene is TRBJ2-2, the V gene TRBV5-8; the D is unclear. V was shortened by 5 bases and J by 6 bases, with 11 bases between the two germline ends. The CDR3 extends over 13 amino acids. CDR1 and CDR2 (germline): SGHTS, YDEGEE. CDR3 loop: CASSQTVPGELFF. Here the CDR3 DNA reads TGTGCCAGCAGTCAGACGGTACCCGGGGAGCTGTTTTTT. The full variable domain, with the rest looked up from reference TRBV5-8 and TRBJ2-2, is EAGVTQSPTHLIKTRGQQATLRCSPISGHTSVYWYQQALGLGLQFLLWYDEGEERNRGNFPPRFSGRQFPNYSSELNVNALELEDSALYLCASSQTVPGELFFGEGSRLTVL.

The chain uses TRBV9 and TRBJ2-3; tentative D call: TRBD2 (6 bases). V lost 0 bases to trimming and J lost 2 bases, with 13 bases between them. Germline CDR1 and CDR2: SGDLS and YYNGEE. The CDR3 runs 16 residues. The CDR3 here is CASSVDGGMVTDTQYF. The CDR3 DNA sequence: TGTGCCAGCAGCGTAGATGGAGGGATGGTCACAGATACGCAGTATTTT.

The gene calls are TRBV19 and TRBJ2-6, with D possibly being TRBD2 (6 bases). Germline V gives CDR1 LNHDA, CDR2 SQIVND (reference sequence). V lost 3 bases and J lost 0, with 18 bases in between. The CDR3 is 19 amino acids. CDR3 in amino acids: CASSMESPGLLSGANVLTF. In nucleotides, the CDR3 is TGTGCCAGTAGTATGGAGAGTCCGGGACTGCTCTCTGGGGCCAACGTCCTGACTTTC.

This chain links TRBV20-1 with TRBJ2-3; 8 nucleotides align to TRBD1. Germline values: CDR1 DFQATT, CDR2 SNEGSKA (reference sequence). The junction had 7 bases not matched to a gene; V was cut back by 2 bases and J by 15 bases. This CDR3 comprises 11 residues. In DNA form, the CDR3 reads TGCAGTGCTAGACTGGACAGGGTACTATATTTT. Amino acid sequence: CSARLDRVLYF.

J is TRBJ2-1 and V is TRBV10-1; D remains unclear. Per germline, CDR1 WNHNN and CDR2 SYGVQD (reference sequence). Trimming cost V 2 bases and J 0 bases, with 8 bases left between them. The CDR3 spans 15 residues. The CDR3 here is CASSEDPSSYNEQFF. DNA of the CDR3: TGCGCCAGCAGTGAGGACCCCAGCTCCTACAATGAGCAGTTCTTC.

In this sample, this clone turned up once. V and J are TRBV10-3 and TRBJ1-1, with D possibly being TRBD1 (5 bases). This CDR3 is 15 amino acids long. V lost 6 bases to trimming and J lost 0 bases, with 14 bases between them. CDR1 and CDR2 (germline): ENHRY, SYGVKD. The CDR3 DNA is TGTGCCATCAGAGGTACCGACAGATTGAACACTGAAGCTTTCTTT. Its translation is CAIRGTDRLNTEAFF.

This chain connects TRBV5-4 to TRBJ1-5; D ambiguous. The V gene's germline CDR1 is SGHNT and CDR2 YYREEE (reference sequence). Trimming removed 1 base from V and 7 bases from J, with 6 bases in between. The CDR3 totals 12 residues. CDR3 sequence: CASSLPGQPQHF. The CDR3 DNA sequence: TGTGCCAGCAGCTTGCCGGGGCAGCCCCAGCATTTT. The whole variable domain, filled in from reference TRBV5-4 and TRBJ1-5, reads ETGVTQSPTHLIKTRGQQVTLRCSSQSGHNTVSWYQQALGQGPQFIFQYYREEENGRGNFPPRFSGLQFPNYSSELNVNALELDDSALYLCASSLPGQPQHFGDGTRLSIL.